This T cell receptor beta chain was retrieved from a study of cytomegalovirus exposure and HLA in healthy donors (dated by TCRdb to the late 2010s). In the study overall: According to an earlier analysis of a few hundred of the donors, roughly 180 million T cells yielded 100 million or so unique TCR beta sequences and 276 Gb of sequence data. Donor age, sex, ethnicity and CMV serostatus were compiled together with the repertoire data. In a later genetic analysis, genome-wide SNP genotypes for 398 of the 666 donors were used, and that subset was treated as a discovery cohort. Across some 400 genotyped donors of the cohort, an average of approximately 220,000 unique TCR beta nucleotide sequences per donor were sequenced, and 15% to 20% of those sequences were non-productive. All discovery cohort repertoires had been generated on a single sequencing platform. Both class I and class II loci were covered by HLA typing, at four-digit resolution. To decide whether each TCR beta V gene segment behaved as functional or pseudogenic, an earlier analysis of nearly 600 of the donors relied on high-throughput TCR beta sequencing. The study aimed to test whether signatures of past pathogen exposure could be identified by cataloging public T cell receptors. Several DR-DQ haplotypes were treated as single units for association and clustering because of strong linkage in the cohort. Roughly 310 gigabases of sequencing data and tens of millions of unique TCR sequences were included in an early release covering about 600 HLA-typed donors. Of the 350 to 400 genotyped donors, approximately 82% fell in the genetic ancestry cluster associated with self-reported Caucasian donors. In a later analysis, previously published TCR beta repertoires from 666 donors were re-analyzed and high-resolution HLA genotyping was added so that TCR occurrence patterns could be studied. The T cell repertoires of about 700 subjects were profiled by immunosequencing and related to cytomegalovirus serostatus. In addition to the first cohort of about 650 subjects, a separate validation cohort of over 90 different subjects was used. To predict cytomegalovirus infection status, the study brought together high-throughput TCR immunosequencing, statistical association of individual TCRs with disease status, and machine learning. Typing coverage varied by locus: about 620-630 donors for A, B, C, DRB1 and DQB1; 500 to 550 for DQA1; more than 600 for DPA1; roughly 450 for DPB1. The later analysis used no new phenotypic data to find candidate immune exposures, relying instead on TCR beta sequences and their occurrence across donors. Overall results and qualifications from the work: Across donors, most TCR sequences were observed very rarely, whereas some public TCRs were present in many individuals. The authors suggested that the approach could potentially be extended to other disease states and immunological phenotypes. Assigning TCR associations to individual alleles was difficult when HLA alleles, especially DR and DQ, strongly co-occurred. Three of the identified cytomegalovirus-associated TCR beta chains were confirmed in vitro to be specific for cytomegalovirus antigens. Because some donors lacked HLA typing at each locus, the association tests relied only on the typed subset. Some IMGT-functional V segments, including TRBV6-2 and TRBV6-3, could not be distinguished by the 87-base-pair reads and were therefore excluded. In a later analysis, the rate of TCR association differed among HLA loci, with DRB1 alleles having the most associated TCRs and HLA-C alleles having the fewest. Immune exposure information for the cohort was limited to CMV serostatus. A later analysis associated about 17,000 TCR beta sequences with specific HLA alleles at a false discovery rate of 0.05. In an earlier analysis of 587 of the donors, most TCR beta V segments appeared in productive rearrangements about 90% or about 30% of the time, broadly matching IMGT annotations. In a later genetic analysis, a missense DCLRE1C variant was associated with V-gene and J-gene trimming of TCR beta chains, and the association was replicated in an independent cohort. A total of roughly 160 TCR beta chains were listed by the study as associated with cytomegalovirus. Because counts were too low, about 17 rarely observed V segments, including chromosome 9 orphons, were excluded from the earlier analysis of several hundred of the donors. A cluster of highly shared sequence variants was judged likely to be a technical artifact of the sequencing pipeline. The classifier was reported to diagnose cytomegalovirus status with high specificity and sensitivity in both the original and validation cohorts. Roughly uniform sequencing depth across donors was assumed in presence/absence analyses, although this assumption may not hold. A later analysis found that HLA-associated TCR beta chains were more clonally expanded and had lower generation probabilities than equally common non-associated chains. Most CMV-associated TCR beta chains appeared to be HLA-restricted in a later analysis, and the HLA associations seemed to be driven largely by CMV exposure. A further reported finding was that TCR beta sequences accurately predicted the HLA-A and HLA-B alleles for most subjects in the first cohort. A later analysis reported that several top co-occurrence clusters appeared linked to parvovirus B19, influenza, CMV and Epstein-Barr virus. The cohort was sequenced for TCR beta chains only, and without alpha or paired-chain data the features that could be detected were limited. In a later genetic analysis, fewer N-insertions in productive TCRs were reported among donors in an Asian-associated ancestry cluster than the 666-donor mean. Linkage disequilibrium might explain the correlated functional status among segregating V segments, but an unknown experimental factor could not be ruled out.

From the germline V gene, CDR1 is SGHTA and CDR2 is FQGTGA. The CDR3 starts with the cysteine, ends with the phenylalanine, and has 13 residues. Just CDR3 DNA is preserved here, 39 bases in frame from base 1. V is clipped by 1 base and J by 8 bases, and the sequence between their germline boundaries is 9 bases long. Receptor amplification or capture employed the immunoSEQ multiplex PCR assay. For the multiplex PCR, a mixture combining 60 forward primers for TCR Vbeta segments and 13 reverse primers for TCR Jbeta segments was used. The CDR3 region of rearranged TCR beta genes was amplified from genomic DNA by a multiplex PCR assay. The Illumina HiSeq System was used to sequence the amplified TCR beta libraries as 87-base-pair reads. The original methods were these. Across the roughly 600 repertoires, a later analysis counted approximately 83 million unique TCR beta chains, approximately 12 million of which were shared by at least two donors. A nearest-neighbor algorithm error-corrected the raw reads and collapsed the reads into unique sequences, merging closely related sequences to remove PCR and sequencing errors. To assign V, D and J gene segments, CDR3 sequences were aligned to IMGT reference sequences. For a sequence to be retained, at least a six-nucleotide match to both a V gene segment and a J gene segment was required. Rearrangements were classified as productive when the CDR3 lacked stop codons and remained in frame with V and J, and all other rearrangements were classified as non-productive. CDR3 was defined by IMGT convention, running from the second conserved V-encoded cysteine to the conserved J-encoded phenylalanine. The earlier analysis of 587 of the donors excluded sequences that lacked an unambiguous match to a single V gene segment. An earlier analysis of over 450 of the donors classified V segments as functional when productive rearrangements were above 56.7% and as segregating when the standard deviation between donors was above 5%. A statistical classification framework was developed to diagnose cytomegalovirus status using the catalog of TCR beta chain sequences. In a later analysis, TCR nucleotide sequences were compared against IMGT/GENE-DB human TR gene sequences so that V and J genes could be assigned. Using the TCRdist pipeline, a later analysis assigned CDR3 sequences along with most-parsimonious VDJ recombination scenarios. In a later analysis, each TCR beta chain was defined by its CDR3 amino acid sequence together with its V-gene family, and reads lacking a unique V-gene family were excluded. In a later analysis, fewer than 600 highly shared, low-generation-probability nucleotide sequences were removed to address suspected cross-contamination and a sequencing artifact. A later analysis calculated a clonal expansion index for each public chain from normalized within-repertoire ranks of inferred template counts. In a later analysis, generation probabilities were computed with a VDJ recombination model fitted to out-of-frame rearrangements, and the resulting probabilities were checked against IGoR. A later analysis scored TCR-TCR, TCR-HLA and TCR-CMV co-occurrence with hypergeometric tests, applying a repertoire-size bias correction to TCR pairs. In a later analysis, false discovery rates were estimated by permuting HLA or CMV assignments 20 times. In a later analysis, co-occurring TCRs were grouped using DBSCAN, and TCRdist sequence similarity was added for clustering within HLA-allele-positive subsets. For co-occurrence clustering, repertoires with fewer than 30,000 or more than 120,000 public chains were excluded, along with a handful of repertoires with anomalous nucleotide sharing. TCRdb mirrors the immuneACCESS table, restricted to in-frame sequences. Some clones are absent from its copies; in checked studies, under half trace to an unresolved V gene, and the reason for the others is unknown. The DNA gave D and trimming, while V, J and clone size come from that table. The table for this sample lists approximately 150,000 clones; over 70% of them were counted only once. The ten largest clones capture approximately 15% of the sample.

The cohort consisted of hundreds of healthy bone marrow donors. At the time of sampling, all cohort members were nominally healthy, though unrecorded immune exposures were likely present. The donor tested CMV seronegative, placing the donor among the 350 or so seronegative members of the cohort. A peripheral blood sample was provided by each donor, and peripheral blood mononuclear cells were used for TCR beta sequencing. Genomic DNA extraction from the blood cell samples was performed with the Qiagen DNeasy Blood Extraction Kit. The sample holds one count of this clone. There is no known antigen for this receptor. The input lacks base qualities; no much larger clone sits a single base away.

This receptor was identified in a woman between 35 and 50 years old in good health and CMV-seronegative. The chain couples TRBV7-3 to TRBJ2-4; perhaps TRBD1 is the D gene, with 7 bases matching. The sequenced sample was PBMCs. The CDR3 reads CASSLSRGDIQYF. The sequenced DNA: TGTGCCAGCAGCTTAAGCAGGGGGGACATTCAGTACTTC.